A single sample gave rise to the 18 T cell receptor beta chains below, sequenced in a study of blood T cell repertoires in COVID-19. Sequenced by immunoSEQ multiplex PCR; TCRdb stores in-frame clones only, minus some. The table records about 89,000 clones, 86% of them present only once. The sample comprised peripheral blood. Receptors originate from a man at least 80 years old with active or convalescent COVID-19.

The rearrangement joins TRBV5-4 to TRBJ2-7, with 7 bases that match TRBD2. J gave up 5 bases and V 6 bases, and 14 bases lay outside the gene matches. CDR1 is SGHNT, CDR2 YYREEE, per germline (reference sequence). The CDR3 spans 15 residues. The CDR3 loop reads CASTFFGGGMDEQYF. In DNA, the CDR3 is TGTGCCAGCACTTTTTTTGGGGGAGGGATGGACGAGCAGTACTTC.

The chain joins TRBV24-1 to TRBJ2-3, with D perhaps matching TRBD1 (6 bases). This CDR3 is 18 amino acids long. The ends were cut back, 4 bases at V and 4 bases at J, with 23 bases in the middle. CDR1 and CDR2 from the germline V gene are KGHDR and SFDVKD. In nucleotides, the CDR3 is TGTGCCACCAGTGACTTTGAGGGGCGGAACAGGGCCGCAGATACGCAGTATTTT. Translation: CATSDFEGRNRAADTQYF.

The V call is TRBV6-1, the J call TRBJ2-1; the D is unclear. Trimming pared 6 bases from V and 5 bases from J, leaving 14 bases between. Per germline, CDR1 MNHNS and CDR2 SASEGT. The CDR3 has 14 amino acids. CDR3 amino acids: CASSPFSANNEQFF. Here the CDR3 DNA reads TGTGCCAGCAGCCCGTTTAGTGCGAACAATGAGCAGTTCTTC.

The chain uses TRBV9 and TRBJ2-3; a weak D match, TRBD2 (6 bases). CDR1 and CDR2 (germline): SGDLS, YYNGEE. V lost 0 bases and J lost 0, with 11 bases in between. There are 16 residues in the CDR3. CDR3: CASSVGASDSTDTQYF. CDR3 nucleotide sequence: TGTGCCAGCAGCGTAGGGGCTAGCGATAGCACAGATACGCAGTATTTT. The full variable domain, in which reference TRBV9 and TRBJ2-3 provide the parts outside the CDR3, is DSGVTQTPKHLITATGQRVTLRCSPRSGDLSVYWYQQSLDQGLQFLIQYYNGEERAKGNILERFSAQQFPDLHSELNLSSLELGDSALYFCASSVGASDSTDTQYFGPGTRLTVL.

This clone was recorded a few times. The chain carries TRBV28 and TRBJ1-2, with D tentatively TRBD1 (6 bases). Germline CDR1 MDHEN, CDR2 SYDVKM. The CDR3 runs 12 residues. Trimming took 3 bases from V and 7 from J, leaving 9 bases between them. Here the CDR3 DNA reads TGTGCCAGCAGTTTTGGCAGGGGTGGCTACACCTTC. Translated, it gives CASSFGRGGYTF.

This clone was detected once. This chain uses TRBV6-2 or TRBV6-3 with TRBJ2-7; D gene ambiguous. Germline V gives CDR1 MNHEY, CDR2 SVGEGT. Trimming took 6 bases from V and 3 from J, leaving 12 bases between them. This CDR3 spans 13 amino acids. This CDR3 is CASSPPAGYEQYF. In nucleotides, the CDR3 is TGTGCCAGCAGCCCTCCAGCAGGCTACGAGCAGTACTTC.

The CDR3, as DNA: TGCGCCAGCAGCTTCCAGGGGGACACCGGGGAGCTGTTTTTT. This codes for CASSFQGDTGELFF. The chain employs TRBV5-1 and TRBJ2-2; 7 positions agree with TRBD1. Unmatched junction bases numbered 1, after V lost 2 bases and J lost 3 bases. The V gene's germline CDR1 is SGHRS and CDR2 YFSETQ. The CDR3 extends over 14 amino acids.

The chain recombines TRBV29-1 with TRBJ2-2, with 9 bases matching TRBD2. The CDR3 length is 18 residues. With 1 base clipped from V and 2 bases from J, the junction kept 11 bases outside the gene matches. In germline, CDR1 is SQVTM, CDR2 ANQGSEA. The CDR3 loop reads CSVEVGLSLAGNTGELFF. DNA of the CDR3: TGCAGCGTTGAAGTTGGACTCAGTCTAGCGGGAAACACCGGGGAGCTGTTTTTT.

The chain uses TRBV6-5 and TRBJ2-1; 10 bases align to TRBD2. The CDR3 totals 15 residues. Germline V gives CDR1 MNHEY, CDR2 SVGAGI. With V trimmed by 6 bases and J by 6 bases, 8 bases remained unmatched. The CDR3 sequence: CASRGVGLARNEQFF. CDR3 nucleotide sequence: TGTGCCAGCAGGGGGGTGGGACTAGCGCGCAATGAGCAGTTCTTC.

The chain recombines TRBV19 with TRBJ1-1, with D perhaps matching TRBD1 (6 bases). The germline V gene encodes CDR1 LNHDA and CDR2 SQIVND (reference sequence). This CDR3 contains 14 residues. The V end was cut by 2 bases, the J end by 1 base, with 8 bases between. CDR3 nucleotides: TGTGCCAGTAGTATAAGGGGGTCGAACACTGAAGCTTTCTTT. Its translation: CASSIRGSNTEAFF.

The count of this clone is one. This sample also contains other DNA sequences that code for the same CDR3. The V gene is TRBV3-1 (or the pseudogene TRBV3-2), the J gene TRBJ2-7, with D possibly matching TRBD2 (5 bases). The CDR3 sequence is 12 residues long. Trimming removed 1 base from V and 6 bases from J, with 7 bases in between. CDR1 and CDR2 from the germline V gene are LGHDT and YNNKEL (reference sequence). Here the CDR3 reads CASSQGGGEQYF. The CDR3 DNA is TGTGCCAGCAGCCAAGGAGGAGGCGAGCAGTACTTC.

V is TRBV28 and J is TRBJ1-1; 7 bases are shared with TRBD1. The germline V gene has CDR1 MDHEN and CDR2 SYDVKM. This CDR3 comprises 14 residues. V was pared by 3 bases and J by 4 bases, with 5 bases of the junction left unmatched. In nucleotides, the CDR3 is TGTGCCAGCAGTTTCAGTAGGGGGCGCACTGAAGCTTTCTTT. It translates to CASSFSRGRTEAFF.

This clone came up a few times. The CDR3 protein is CASSPSSGRASEQFF. In nucleotides, the CDR3 is TGCGCCAGCAGCCCCTCTAGCGGGAGGGCCAGTGAGCAGTTCTTC. The V and J genes are TRBV4-3 and TRBJ2-1, with 12 bases aligning to TRBD2. Germline lookup yields CDR1 LGHNA and CDR2 YSLEER. There are 15 residues in the CDR3. Trimming cost V 4 bases and J 9 bases; bases outside gene matches: 7.

The CDR3: CASAKQGDYGYTF. The CDR3 DNA follows: TGTGCCAGCGCAAAACAGGGGGATTATGGCTACACCTTC. V gene TRBV27 combines with J gene TRBJ1-2; 8 positions match TRBD1. This CDR3 has 13 amino acids. V dropped 8 bases and J dropped 5; count of bases not matched to a gene: 7. Germline values: CDR1 MNHEY, CDR2 SMNVEV (reference sequence).

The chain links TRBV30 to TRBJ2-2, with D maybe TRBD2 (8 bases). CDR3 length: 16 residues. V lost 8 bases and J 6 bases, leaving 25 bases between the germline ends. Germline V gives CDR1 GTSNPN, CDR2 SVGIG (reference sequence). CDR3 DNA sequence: TGTGCCCGGGACAGAATAGCGGGAAGTCTGTCCGGGGAGCTGTTTTTT. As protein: CARDRIAGSLSGELFF.

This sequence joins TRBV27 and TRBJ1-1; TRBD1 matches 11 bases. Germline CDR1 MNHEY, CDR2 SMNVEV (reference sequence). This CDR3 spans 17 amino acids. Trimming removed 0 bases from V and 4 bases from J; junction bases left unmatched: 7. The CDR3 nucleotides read TGTGCCAGCAGTTTATCCGCCTTGGGACAGGGGGGCACTGAAGCTTTCTTT. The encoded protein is CASSLSALGQGGTEAFF.

CDR3 nucleotides: TGTGCCAGCAGCTCCGGGACAGGAATCAATCAGCCCCAGCATTTT. It is translated as CASSSGTGINQPQHF. This rearrangement joins TRBV3-1 (or the pseudogene TRBV3-2) to TRBJ1-5, with 8 bases matching TRBD1. With 5 bases clipped from V and 3 bases from J, the junction kept 6 bases outside the gene matches. Germline values: CDR1 LGHDT, CDR2 YNNKEL (reference sequence). The CDR3 runs to 15 residues.

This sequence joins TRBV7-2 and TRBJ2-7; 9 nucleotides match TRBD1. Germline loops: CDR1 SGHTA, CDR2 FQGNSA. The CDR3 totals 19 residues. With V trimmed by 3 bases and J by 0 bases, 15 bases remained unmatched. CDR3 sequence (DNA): TGTGCCAGCAGCTTCTATCAAATTACAGGGGGCCATAGCTCCTACGAGCAGTACTTC. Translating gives CASSFYQITGGHSSYEQYF.